These T cell receptor beta chains were read from a single sample in a study of shared clonotypes between healthy human individuals. Data came from immunoSEQ multiplex PCR; TCRdb stores just in-frame clones and leaves some out. Here the sample spans roughly 770,000 clones, roughly 96% being singletons. The sequenced sample was naive CD8+ T cells sorted from blood. The receptors here all came from a man in his thirties or forties in good health. Both conserved end residues are part of each CDR3. Each record gives: CDR3 length, J gene, V gene, clone size, D gene, CDR3 DNA, CDR3 protein. A D gene is named only where the DNA matches it firmly. The size entry is marked missing in some rows and otherwise reads once, few, many or a size class.

>16|TRBJ2-5|TRBV5-1|-|TRBD2
TGCGCCAGCAGCTTGGCGTCGCGGGAGGGCCAAGAGACCCAGTACTTC
CASSLASREGQETQYF
>11|TRBJ2-1|TRBV29-1|-|-
TGCAGCGGAAGAGGGAACAATGAGCAGTTCTTC
CSGRGNNEQFF
>15|TRBJ2-6|TRBV30|once|-
TGTGCCTGGAGTCTCAGGGGCTCTAGGGGCAACGTCCTGACTTTC
CAWSLRGSRGNVLTF
>15|TRBJ1-3|TRBV27|-|-
TGTGCCAGCAGTCAAATTTACAGGGCTGGAAACACCATATATTTT
CASSQIYRAGNTIYF
>13|TRBJ2-7|TRBV28|-|TRBD1
TGTGCCACTTCGACAGGGATGAGCTACGAGCAGTACTTC
CATSTGMSYEQYF
>20|TRBJ2-7|TRBV4-3|-|TRBD2
TGCGCCAGCAGCCAAGATCCAGTCAGGGGTATGACTAGCGGGAGCGGCGAGCAGTACTTC
CASSQDPVRGMTSGSGEQYF
>17|TRBJ1-1|TRBV19|-|-
TGTGCCAGTAGACCCGGGCGGGGCGACTTCGGGGACACTGAAGCTTTCTTT
CASRPGRGDFGDTEAFF
>16|TRBJ2-7|TRBV7-6|-|TRBD2
TGTGCCAGCAGCACCACGACTAGCGGCAGCTCCTACGAGCAGTACTTC
CASSTTTSGSSYEQYF
>15|TRBJ2-3|TRBV7-2|-|TRBD2
TGTGCCAGCAGCTTAATACTAGCGGCCAAAGATACGCAGTATTTT
CASSLILAAKDTQYF
>16|TRBJ2-1|TRBV7-6|-|TRBD2
TGTGCCAGCAGCTTAGGGCGGGAGGGCCAATACAATGAGCAGTTCTTC
CASSLGREGQYNEQFF
>15|TRBJ2-3|TRBV5-6|-|-
TGTGCCAGCAGCGGGCGGACCGCAGGACCAGATACGCAGTATTTT
CASSGRTAGPDTQYF
>15|TRBJ2-7|TRBV7-9|-|-
TGTGCCAGCAGCTCCTCCGTAGCTCTTTCCTACGAGCAGTACTTC
CASSSSVALSYEQYF
>12|TRBJ2-7|TRBV27|-|-
TGTGCCAGCAGTTCTACAGGGTTCGAGCAGTACTTC
CASSSTGFEQYF
>13|TRBJ2-2|TRBV9|-|-
TGTGCCAGCAGCGTAGGTGAGACCGGGGAGCTGTTTTTT
CASSVGETGELFF
>15|TRBJ2-1|TRBV7-9|-|TRBD1
TGTGCCAGCAGCGACAGGGATTTTTCCTACAATGAGCAGTTCTTC
CASSDRDFSYNEQFF
>13|TRBJ2-5|TRBV2|-|-
TGTGCCAGCAGTGATCGTCCGGGTTCGACCCAGTACTTC
CASSDRPGSTQYF
>13|TRBJ2-1|TRBV27|-|-
TGTGCCAGCAGTAATACAGGGATTAATGAGCAGTTCTTC
CASSNTGINEQFF
>17|TRBJ2-4|TRBV7-9|-|-
TGTGCCAGCAGCTCACGAGGAGGGAGTGAAGGCAAAAACATTCAGTACTTC
CASSSRGGSEGKNIQYF
>14|TRBJ2-7|TRBV27|-|TRBD2
TGTGCCAGCAGTTCCCTAGGACTAGCCTACGAGCAGTACTTC
CASSSLGLAYEQYF
>15|TRBJ2-6|TRBV4-1|-|-
TGCGCCAGCAGCGACAACAGGTACGGGGCCAACGTCCTGACTTTC
CASSDNRYGANVLTF